These T cell receptor beta chains were read from a single sample in a study of T-cell memory formation after mild COVID-19. From the 5' RACE reads, TCRdb called clonotypes with MiXCR, one entry per CDR3 protein. The sample consists of 580,000 or so distinct CDR3 sequences, approximately 15% of them appearing once. Sequenced material: PBMCs or a T cell subset sorted from them (not recorded which). These receptors were obtained from an adult woman who had mild COVID-19 (a few samples of this study predate the infection). Cell type and time point are not known. The CDR3 runs from the conserved cysteine through the conserved F or W. A D gene is named only where the DNA matches it firmly. Some rows have no size entry. The others give once, few or many, or a class for an expanded clone.

j_gene: TRBJ1-4; abundance: NA; v_gene: TRBV24-1; d_gene: NA; CDR3aa: CATSDRTVSDTTEKLFF; CDR3nt: TGTGCCACCAGTGATCGGACAGTCTCCGACACTACTGAAAAACTGTTTTTT
j_gene: TRBJ2-7; abundance: few; v_gene: TRBV5-1; d_gene: TRBD1; CDR3aa: CASSPEQGVPYEQYF; CDR3nt: TGCGCCAGCAGCCCGGAACAGGGGGTTCCCTACGAGCAGTACTTC
j_gene: TRBJ2-1; abundance: NA; v_gene: TRBV20-1; d_gene: NA; CDR3aa: CSARDRVGPVNEQFF; CDR3nt: TGCAGTGCTAGAGATCGCGTCGGTCCCGTCAATGAGCAGTTCTTC
j_gene: TRBJ2-1; abundance: NA; v_gene: TRBV14; d_gene: NA; CDR3aa: CASSRGNYNEQFF; CDR3nt: TGTGCCAGCAGCCGAGGTAACTACAATGAGCAGTTCTTC
j_gene: TRBJ2-1; abundance: NA; v_gene: TRBV2; d_gene: NA; CDR3aa: CASSERQGTANEQFF; CDR3nt: TGTGCCAGCAGTGAGCGGCAGGGCACCGCCAATGAGCAGTTCTTC
j_gene: TRBJ1-3; abundance: NA; v_gene: TRBV2; d_gene: NA; CDR3aa: CASTQGIGNTIYF; CDR3nt: TGTGCCAGCACGCAGGGGATAGGAAACACCATATATTTT
j_gene: TRBJ2-1; abundance: few; v_gene: TRBV7-8; d_gene: NA; CDR3aa: CASSLHDSNEQFF; CDR3nt: TGTGCCAGCAGCTTACACGACAGCAATGAGCAGTTCTTC
j_gene: TRBJ2-5; abundance: few; v_gene: TRBV5-1; d_gene: TRBD2; CDR3aa: CASSRTGRGTQETQYF; CDR3nt: TGCGCCAGCAGCAGAACCGGGCGGGGGACTCAAGAGACCCAGTACTTC
j_gene: TRBJ1-3; abundance: NA; v_gene: TRBV6-1; d_gene: TRBD1; CDR3aa: CASITGERNTIYF; CDR3nt: TGTGCCAGCATCACAGGGGAAAGAAACACCATATATTTT
j_gene: TRBJ2-1; abundance: few; v_gene: TRBV11-2; d_gene: TRBD1; CDR3aa: CASSFGTGRAGEQFF; CDR3nt: TGTGCCAGCAGCTTTGGGACAGGGCGGGCTGGTGAGCAGTTCTTC
j_gene: TRBJ2-2; abundance: few; v_gene: TRBV24-1; d_gene: TRBD1; CDR3aa: CATSDQGDTGELFF; CDR3nt: TGTGCCACCAGTGATCAGGGGGACACCGGGGAGCTGTTTTTT
j_gene: TRBJ2-1; abundance: few; v_gene: TRBV24-1; d_gene: NA; CDR3aa: CATSEAPGRSEQFF; CDR3nt: TGTGCCACCAGTGAAGCTCCGGGGCGAAGCGAGCAGTTCTTC
j_gene: TRBJ2-1; abundance: few; v_gene: TRBV9; d_gene: TRBD2; CDR3aa: CASSQGLAGNYNEQFF; CDR3nt: TGTGCCAGCAGCCAGGGACTAGCGGGGAACTACAATGAGCAGTTCTTC
j_gene: TRBJ2-2; abundance: NA; v_gene: TRBV29-1; d_gene: TRBD1; CDR3aa: CSVRQGASGELFF; CDR3nt: TGCAGCGTTCGACAGGGGGCGAGCGGGGAGCTGTTTTTT
j_gene: TRBJ1-3; abundance: NA; v_gene: TRBV6-6; d_gene: NA; CDR3aa: CASRYLAQGDTIYF; CDR3nt: TGTGCCAGCAGATACCTCGCCCAAGGTGACACCATATATTTT
j_gene: TRBJ2-2; abundance: NA; v_gene: TRBV9; d_gene: TRBD1; CDR3aa: CASSASGGDTGELFF; CDR3nt: TGTGCCAGCAGCGCTTCAGGGGGAGACACCGGGGAGCTGTTTTTT
j_gene: TRBJ2-1; abundance: few; v_gene: TRBV6-5; d_gene: TRBD2; CDR3aa: CASTSLAGYNEQFF; CDR3nt: TGTGCCAGCACTTCGCTAGCGGGGTACAATGAGCAGTTCTTC
j_gene: TRBJ2-3; abundance: NA; v_gene: TRBV5-5; d_gene: TRBD1; CDR3aa: CATTGEPTDTQYF; CDR3nt: TGTGCCACTACAGGGGAGCCCACAGATACGCAGTATTTT
j_gene: TRBJ2-2; abundance: NA; v_gene: TRBV7-6; d_gene: NA; CDR3aa: CASSSIRGRVGTGELFF; CDR3nt: TGTGCCAGCAGCTCGATCCGGGGCAGGGTGGGCACCGGGGAGCTGTTTTTT
j_gene: TRBJ1-2; abundance: many; v_gene: TRBV6-5; d_gene: TRBD1; CDR3aa: CASTAGTGVGYTF; CDR3nt: TGTGCCAGCACAGCCGGGACAGGGGTGGGCTACACCTTC
j_gene: TRBJ2-7; abundance: many; v_gene: TRBV20-1; d_gene: NA; CDR3aa: CSASPQPSSYEQYF; CDR3nt: TGCAGTGCTAGTCCACAGCCTTCTTCTTACGAGCAGTACTTC
j_gene: TRBJ1-1; abundance: few; v_gene: TRBV6-6; d_gene: NA; CDR3aa: CASSYYPVWNTEAFF; CDR3nt: TGTGCCAGCAGTTACTACCCCGTGTGGAACACTGAAGCTTTCTTT
j_gene: TRBJ1-6; abundance: NA; v_gene: TRBV7-9; d_gene: TRBD1; CDR3aa: CASSPRGLRDSPLHF; CDR3nt: TGTGCCAGCAGTCCCAGGGGGCTAAGGGACTCACCCCTCCACTTT
j_gene: TRBJ1-6; abundance: few; v_gene: TRBV4-2; d_gene: NA; CDR3aa: CASSHGGSPLHF; CDR3nt: TGTGCCAGCAGCCACGGAGGGTCACCCCTCCACTTT
j_gene: TRBJ1-1; abundance: NA; v_gene: TRBV12-3/TRBV12-4; d_gene: TRBD1; CDR3aa: CASQPDRGYLNTEAFF; CDR3nt: TGTGCCAGCCAGCCGGACAGGGGTTATTTGAACACTGAAGCTTTCTTT
j_gene: TRBJ1-1; abundance: NA; v_gene: TRBV5-4; d_gene: TRBD1; CDR3aa: CASSLVGEPGQGSEAFF; CDR3nt: TGTGCCAGCAGCTTGGTTGGGGAGCCGGGACAGGGATCTGAAGCTTTCTTT
j_gene: TRBJ2-1; abundance: NA; v_gene: TRBV27; d_gene: NA; CDR3aa: CASSLGRGLWNEQFF; CDR3nt: TGTGCCAGCAGTTTAGGGAGAGGCTTGTGGAATGAGCAGTTCTTC